This T cell receptor (beta chain) was observed in a study of blood T cell repertoires in COVID-19. Study-wide context: Samples taken during acute and convalescent COVID-19 were collected in the United States, Italy and Spain.

While infection was still active, Seattle patients were enrolled and then followed longitudinally. In the original analysis: Nucleated cell number was recorded as an estimate derived from reference gene primer amplification. TCRdb's copy holds only in-frame clones and misses some; the assay was immunoSEQ multiplex PCR. Clone size and the V and J calls come from that table; the DNA yielded D and trimming. The table shows approximately 200,000 clones, with 80% to 85% occurring only once. CDR1 is SGHNT, CDR2 YYREEE, per germline (reference sequence). CDR3 length equals 11 residues. Deletions cut 3 bases from V and 3 bases from J, with 4 bases between.

Sequenced sample: peripheral blood. This receptor was identified in a woman over 75 with COVID-19, enrolled during active disease. This chain joins TRBV5-4 and TRBJ2-7; no clear D gene. The CDR3 here is CASSSDYEQYF. DNA of the CDR3: TGTGCCAGCAGCTCAGACTACGAGCAGTACTTC.